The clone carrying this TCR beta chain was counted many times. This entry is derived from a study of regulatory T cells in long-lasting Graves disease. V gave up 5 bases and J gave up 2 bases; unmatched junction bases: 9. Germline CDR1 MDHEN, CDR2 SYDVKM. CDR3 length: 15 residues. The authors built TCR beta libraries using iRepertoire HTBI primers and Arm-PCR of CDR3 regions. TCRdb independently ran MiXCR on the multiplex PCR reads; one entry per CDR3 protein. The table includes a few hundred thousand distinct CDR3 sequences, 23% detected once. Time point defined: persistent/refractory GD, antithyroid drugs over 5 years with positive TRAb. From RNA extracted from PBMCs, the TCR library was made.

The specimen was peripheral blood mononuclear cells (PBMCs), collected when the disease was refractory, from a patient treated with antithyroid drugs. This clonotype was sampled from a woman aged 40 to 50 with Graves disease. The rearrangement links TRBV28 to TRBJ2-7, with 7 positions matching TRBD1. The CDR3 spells CASSEIRDSTYEQYF. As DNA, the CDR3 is TGTGCCAGCAGTGAGATCCGGGACAGCACCTACGAGCAGTACTTC.